The 2 T cell receptor beta chains below come from one sample, sequenced in a study of shared clonotypes between healthy human individuals. Sequenced by immunoSEQ multiplex PCR; TCRdb stores in-frame clones only, minus some. The data hold 490,000 or so clones, with about three quarters observed a single time. Sequencing was done on a sample of PBMCs. The receptors come from a woman aged 40-49 years in good health. Some clones in this sample may be carry-over from other donors' samples.

The chain carries TRBV5-6 and TRBJ2-7, with D hard to call. V shed 0 bases and J shed 5 bases, with 12 bases lying between them. CDR1 is SGHDT, CDR2 YYEEEE, per germline. The CDR3 spans 14 residues. The CDR3 nucleotides read TGTGCCAGCAGCTTGGCGCACATCTTTAACGAGCAGTACTTC. Amino acids: CASSLAHIFNEQYF.

V gene TRBV27 combines with J gene TRBJ2-1, with 7 bases identical to TRBD2. Germline-derived CDR1 and CDR2 are MNHEY and SMNVEV (reference sequence). The CDR3 runs 16 residues. V shed 1 base and J 0 bases; nucleotides not matched to a gene: 3. CDR3 nucleotide sequence: TGTGCCAGCAGTTTATTCGGGAGGAGCTCCTACAATGAGCAGTTCTTC. Translation: CASSLFGRSSYNEQFF.